The 5 T cell receptor beta chains presented below share a single source sample, sequenced in a study of blood T cell repertoires in COVID-19 (dated by TCRdb to the early 2020s). The library was obtained by the immunoSEQ multiplex PCR assay. TCRdb took over this immuneACCESS table, retaining in-frame rearrangements with V and J assigned. Such tables are incomplete; in checked studies, under half of the missing clones stem from an unresolved V gene, and the remainder is unexplained. The sample table records under 150,000 clones; approximately 80% of these occur just once. About 9.3% of the sample is in the top ten clones. Sequenced material: peripheral blood. The receptors come from an elderly woman in a cohort sampled during active or convalescent COVID-19.

This clone has only one observation. This chain connects TRBV29-1 to TRBJ1-1; tentative D call: TRBD1 (6 bases). The CDR3 consists of 13 residues. V lost 5 bases and J 3 bases, leaving 13 bases between the germline ends. CDR1 is SQVTM and CDR2 is ANQGSEA in the germline V gene. The CDR3 sequence is CSVTGTYDTEAFF. The CDR3 nucleotides are TGCAGCGTTACCGGGACATACGACACTGAAGCTTTCTTT.

The V gene is TRBV19, the J gene TRBJ2-7; weak D call: TRBD1 (5 bases). The CDR3 spans 9 residues. Germline CDR1 and CDR2: LNHDA and SQIVND (reference sequence). The CDR3 sequence: CATVFEQYV. Here the CDR3 DNA reads TGTGCGACAGTCTTCGAGCAGTACGTC.

V is TRBV3-1 (or the pseudogene TRBV3-2) and J is TRBJ2-2, with D perhaps TRBD2 (7 bases). In germline, CDR1 is LGHDT, CDR2 YNNKEL (reference sequence). Trimming removed 0 bases from V and 7 bases from J, with 12 bases in between. This CDR3 comprises 15 residues. The CDR3 here is CASSQDRGGIGELFF. The CDR3 nucleotides are TGTGCCAGCAGCCAAGATAGGGGGGGTATCGGGGAGCTGTTTTTT.

The genes are TRBV7-8 and TRBJ1-1; D uncertain. The V and J ends lost 6 bases and 3 bases respectively, with 14 bases between them. In germline, CDR1 is SGHVS, CDR2 FQNEAQ. The CDR3 spans 14 residues. CDR3 DNA: TGTGCCAGCAGAGCTCGGGGAGGGTACACTGAAGCTTTCTTT. As protein: CASRARGGYTEAFF.

The chain carries TRBV27 and TRBJ2-1; TRBD1 might be the D (5 bases). CDR1 is MNHEY and CDR2 is SMNVEV in the germline V gene (reference sequence). This CDR3 has 15 residues. V was shortened by 4 bases and J by 0 bases, with 10 bases between the two germline ends. CDR3: CASSSPRGSYNEQFF. The CDR3 region has the DNA TGTGCCAGCAGTTCCCCTAGGGGCTCCTACAATGAGCAGTTCTTC.